Listed here is a single T cell receptor (beta chain). V lost 3 bases and J 0 bases, leaving 5 bases between the germline ends. The CDR3 has 13 residues. Authors' methods: Estimation of nucleated cell counts relied on the amplification of reference gene primers. The data were produced by immunoSEQ multiplex PCR, yet TCRdb's version contains in-frame clones alone and is incomplete. V, J and clone size reflect that table, while D and trimming were determined from the DNA. The sample lists 150,000 to 200,000 clones; about 86% were seen once. The data stem from a study of blood T cell repertoires in COVID-19. The overall study: Collection of acute and convalescent COVID-19 samples took place in the United States, Italy and Spain. In each case, the material was cDNA or gDNA derived from T cells, B-cell-depleted T cells, or PBMCs.

Sequencing was performed on peripheral blood. The chain links TRBV12-3 or TRBV12-4 to TRBJ1-1; D possibly corresponds to TRBD1 (5 bases). This TCR derives from a man aged 60 to 75 with acute or convalescent COVID-19. For the CDR3, the DNA is TGTGCCAGCAGTTTGGGGCTGAACACTGAAGCTTTCTTT. Its translation is CASSLGLNTEAFF.